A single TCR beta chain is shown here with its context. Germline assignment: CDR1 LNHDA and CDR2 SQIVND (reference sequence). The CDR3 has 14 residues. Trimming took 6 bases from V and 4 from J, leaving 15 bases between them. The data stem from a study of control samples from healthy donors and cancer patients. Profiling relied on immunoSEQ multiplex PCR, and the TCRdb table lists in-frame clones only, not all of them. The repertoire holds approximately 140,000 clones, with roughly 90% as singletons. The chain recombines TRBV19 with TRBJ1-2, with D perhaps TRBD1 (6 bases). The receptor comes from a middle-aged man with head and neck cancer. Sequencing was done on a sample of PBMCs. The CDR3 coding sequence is TGTGCCAGTAGCCCCGGGACATATGTCTATGGCTACACCTTC. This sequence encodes CASSPGTYVYGYTF.